This T cell receptor (beta chain) was sequenced in a study of beta chain features in type 1 diabetes. General observations from the study: HLA effects on TCRB rearrangement stayed unresolved here.

The CDR3 runs to 17 residues. The germline V gene encodes CDR1 SEHNR and CDR2 FQNEAQ (reference sequence). V gave up 5 bases and J gave up 2 bases, with 20 bases separating them. A word on this clone: Antigen unknown.

Stem cell-like memory, regulatory, central memory and naive CD4+ cells were sorted via CD45RO/CCR7/CD25/CD127/CD95/CD27. The authors obtained over 98% purity in all sorted populations. The authors reverse transcribed all of the isolated RNA, so sequencing captured expressed TCRB transcripts. Here immunoSEQ multiplex PCR was the method, and the copy in TCRdb shows in-frame clones only, minus some. The sample lists about 340,000 clones; roughly 8% were seen once. This chain joins TRBV7-9 and TRBJ2-3; possibly TRBD1 for D (6 bases). The clonotype was recovered from a young woman in good health. The sample consisted of central memory CD4+ T cells from blood. The CDR3 DNA sequence: TGTGCCAGCAGCGTAGGAACCTCAGGGGAATTCACAGATACGCAGTATTTT. Amino acid sequence: CASSVGTSGEFTDTQYF.